A selection of T cell receptor beta chains follows, all from one sample in a study of cytomegalovirus exposure and HLA in healthy donors. Assay used: immunoSEQ multiplex PCR; TCRdb lists only in-frame clones, some missing. Of about 130,000 clones listed, roughly 72% are singletons. The material sequenced was PBMCs. These TCRs come from a man in his forties or fifties in good health and CMV-seropositive. Each CDR3 is given with its conserved first and last residue. A D gene is named only where the DNA matches it firmly. Not all rows give a size; the values are once, few, many and, for expanded clones, a class.

-,-,TRBJ2-1,TRBV7-6,TGTGCCAGCAGTATAAGGGGGTCTGGCGCCCAGTCTTACAATGAGCAGTTCTTC,CASSIRGSGAQSYNEQFF
-,-,TRBJ1-1,TRBV5-4,TGTGCCAGCAGCTTAGGTTTGGGGGGGTCCGGCACTGAAGCTTTCTTT,CASSLGLGGSGTEAFF
-,-,TRBJ2-3,TRBV1,TGCACCAGCAGCCAAGATACTGCGGGAGGGGAAGATACGCAGTATTTT,CTSSQDTAGGEDTQYF
-,TRBD1,TRBJ1-3,TRBV28,TGTGCCAGCAGTCCCGGGACAGGGGGATCTGGAAACACCATATATTTT,CASSPGTGGSGNTIYF
few,-,TRBJ1-1,TRBV9,TGTGCCAGCAGCGTAGGACAGCTGAACACTGAAGCTTTCTTT,CASSVGQLNTEAFF
-,-,TRBJ1-1,TRBV25-1,TGTGCCAGCTCAAAGGGGGTTGGCACTGAAGCTTTCTTT,CASSKGVGTEAFF
-,-,TRBJ2-1,TRBV19,TGTGCCAGTAGTATAGACTGGCGGGCTTCCTACAATGAGCAGTTCTTC,CASSIDWRASYNEQFF
few,-,TRBJ2-3,TRBV9,TGTGCCAGCAGCGGACAGGACGACCTCTCGATAGATACGCAGTATTTT,CASSGQDDLSIDTQYF
few,TRBD1,TRBJ2-7,TRBV28,TGTGCCAGCCACCCAGGGGGAAGCTCCTACGAGCAGTACTTC,CASHPGGSSYEQYF
-,-,TRBJ1-2,TRBV6-1,TGTGCCAGCAGTGAAGAACACAGCTCTTCCTATGGCTACACCTTC,CASSEEHSSSYGYTF
-,-,TRBJ1-1,TRBV4-2,TGTGCCAGCAGCCAAGAAACGAGAACGAACACTGAAGCTTTCTTT,CASSQETRTNTEAFF
-,-,TRBJ2-1,TRBV6-5,TGTGCCAGCAGTCCCACCGGACAAAATGAGCAGTTCTTC,CASSPTGQNEQFF
-,-,TRBJ2-3,TRBV5-4,TGTGCCAGCAGCTTGGATTGGCAGTCCGCCCATACGCAGTATTTT,CASSLDWQSAHTQYF
few,TRBD1,TRBJ2-4,TRBV18,TGTGCCAGCTCATTAACCCAGGGGGTGGTGGACATTCAGTACTTC,CASSLTQGVVDIQYF
few,-,TRBJ1-5,TRBV30,TGTGCCTGGAGTGTAGATTCGGGGGGGGATCAGCCCCAGCATTTT,CAWSVDSGGDQPQHF
few,-,TRBJ1-1,TRBV5-1,TGCGCCAGCAGCCCTCAGTTACAGGCCGCCCCGATGAACACTGAAGCTTTCTTT,CASSPQLQAAPMNTEAFF
-,-,TRBJ1-5,TRBV5-8,TGTGCCAGCACCCAATACAGGGCTAGCAATCAGCCCCAGCATTTT,CASTQYRASNQPQHF
-,-,TRBJ2-7,TRBV25-1,TGTGCCAGCAGTGGAGGCGGCTACGAGCAGTACTTC,CASSGGGYEQYF
-,TRBD2,TRBJ2-5,TRBV18,TGTGCCAGCTCACCTTTAAGCGGGAGTGGTCAAGAGACCCAGTACTTC,CASSPLSGSGQETQYF
-,-,TRBJ2-5,TRBV7-8,TGTGCCAGCACCATAAGAAGGGGCCCGCAAGAGACCCAGTACTTC,CASTIRRGPQETQYF
-,TRBD1,TRBJ2-7,TRBV2,TGTGCCAGCAGTCTTGACAGGGATGAGCAGTACTTC,CASSLDRDEQYF
-,TRBD2,TRBJ2-7,TRBV9,TGTGCCAGCAGCGTAGGACTAGCGGGAGCTTCACCCTACGAGCAGTACTTC,CASSVGLAGASPYEQYF
-,TRBD1,TRBJ1-1,TRBV15,TGTGCCACCAGCAGCCCACAGGGGCCGGACACTGAAGCTTTCTTT,CATSSPQGPDTEAFF
-,TRBD2,TRBJ2-7,TRBV4-3,TGCGCCAGCAGCCAAGGGACTAGCGTTGCCTACGAGCAGTACTTC,CASSQGTSVAYEQYF
-,-,TRBJ1-2,TRBV25-1,TGTGCCAGCAGTGAGGCGGGGGGTCCCACTATTGGCTACACCTTC,CASSEAGGPTIGYTF
once,-,TRBJ1-3,TRBV4-1,TGCGCCAGCAGCCAAGATCGGGGGACCGGAAACACCATATATTTT,CASSQDRGTGNTIYF
-,-,TRBJ2-7,TRBV28,TGTGCCAGCAGTCCCCAAGTTTCCCGAGCAACCGGGCAGTACTTC,CASSPQVSRATGQYF
-,-,TRBJ2-3,TRBV6-1,TGTGCCAGCAGTGAACCCAGGGGATGGGCCACAGATACGCAGTATTTT,CASSEPRGWATDTQYF
-,TRBD2,TRBJ2-1,TRBV28,TGTGCCAGCAGCTCACTGGGGACTAGCGGGAGATTAGGTGAGCAGTTCTTC,CASSSLGTSGRLGEQFF
few,TRBD2,TRBJ2-3,TRBV5-4,TGTGCCAGCAGCCCCGGGACTAGCGGGAGAAGGTCAGATACGCAGTATTTT,CASSPGTSGRRSDTQYF
-,TRBD1,TRBJ1-1,TRBV19,TGTGCCAGTAGTAAGGGACAGCCCAACACTGAAGCTTTCTTT,CASSKGQPNTEAFF
few,-,TRBJ2-7,TRBV27,TGTGCCAGCAGTACGCGGACGGGAAGCCCCTACGAGCAGTACTTC,CASSTRTGSPYEQYF
-,TRBD1,TRBJ2-3,TRBV2,TGTGCCAGCATCAGACAGGGCGCAGATACGCAGTATTTT,CASIRQGADTQYF
-,TRBD2,TRBJ2-2,TRBV9,TGTGCCAGCAGCGTAGAGGGACTAGCGGGAGTCACCGGGGAGCTGTTTTTT,CASSVEGLAGVTGELFF
-,-,TRBJ2-7,TRBV5-6,TGTGCCAGCAGCCCGGACTCCGCCGGGAGCGAGCAGTACTTC,CASSPDSAGSEQYF
-,-,TRBJ1-2,TRBV5-8,TGTGCCAGCCCCCCGTTGTATGGCTACACCTTC,CASPPLYGYTF
-,-,TRBJ2-7,TRBV5-1,TGCGCCAGCAGCTTGGCGCAGGGATGGATCTACGAGCAGTACTTC,CASSLAQGWIYEQYF
-,-,TRBJ2-2,TRBV11-3,TGTGCCAGCAGCTTAGATATTGGTCTAGCAGAGGCCGGGGAGCTGTTTTTT,CASSLDIGLAEAGELFF
-,-,TRBJ1-1,TRBV2,TGTGCCAGCAGTTTTCACAGGGAAACTGAAGCTTTCTTT,CASSFHRETEAFF
-,-,TRBJ1-1,TRBV10-1,TGCGCCAGCAGTGACCCAAGATCGGGGAACACTGAAGCTTTCTTT,CASSDPRSGNTEAFF
few,TRBD1,TRBJ1-1,TRBV7-8,TGTGCCAGCAGCTTCGGACAGGGTACCGCTGAAGCTTTCTTT,CASSFGQGTAEAFF
-,-,TRBJ2-3,TRBV5-1,TGCGCCAGCAGCTTGACCCCAGACTCCACAGATACGCAGTATTTT,CASSLTPDSTDTQYF
-,TRBD2,TRBJ2-7,TRBV25-1,TGTGCCAGCAGTGAGGCGGGAAGCGGGAGCCCCTACGAGCAGTACTTC,CASSEAGSGSPYEQYF
-,TRBD1,TRBJ1-1,TRBV15,TGTGCCACCAGCCGAGGGGGGACAGATAATGAAGCTTTCTTT,CATSRGGTDNEAFF
-,-,TRBJ1-1,TRBV9,TGTGCCAGCAGCGTAGGAGCAGGATTGAACACTGAAGCTTTCTTT,CASSVGAGLNTEAFF
few,-,TRBJ2-7,TRBV5-4,TGTGCCAGCAGCTCCCCAAAGGCAGGGAAGCCCTACGAGCAGTACTTC,CASSSPKAGKPYEQYF
-,-,TRBJ2-1,TRBV4-1,TGCGCCAGCAGATTGGGGGGTCCCACTGGGTCCTACAATGAGCAGTTCTTC,CASRLGGPTGSYNEQFF
-,TRBD2,TRBJ2-2,TRBV4-1,TGCGCCAGCAGCCACTGGGGGACTAGGGGAACCGGGGAGCTGTTTTTT,CASSHWGTRGTGELFF
-,-,TRBJ1-5,TRBV4-1,TGCGCCAGCAGCCCTGGCAGGGCTACCCAGCCCCAGCATTTT,CASSPGRATQPQHF
-,-,TRBJ2-7,TRBV7-7,TGTGCCAGCAGCTTAGGACAGGGAGGCTACGAGCAGTACTTC,CASSLGQGGYEQYF
-,TRBD1,TRBJ1-5,TRBV29-1,TGCAGCGTTGAAGGTGGACAGGGTCAGCCCCAGCATTTT,CSVEGGQGQPQHF
-,-,TRBJ1-6,TRBV6-5,TGTGCCAGCAGTCCAAGAAGAGGCTCACCCCTCCACTTT,CASSPRRGSPLHF
-,-,TRBJ1-5,TRBV6-1,TGTGCCAGCAGCACTCGGGTTCAGCCCCAGCATTTT,CASSTRVQPQHF
-,-,TRBJ2-1,TRBV13,TGTGCCAGCACCCCCGGTTGGGAACAGGGAAATGAGCAGTTCTTC,CASTPGWEQGNEQFF
-,-,TRBJ1-5,TRBV30,TGTGCCTGCAGACACAGTAGCAATCAGCCCCAGCATTTT,CACRHSSNQPQHF
-,TRBD1,TRBJ2-7,TRBV27,TGTGCCAGCAGGCCAACCGGGACAGGGTGGTACGAGCAGTACTTC,CASRPTGTGWYEQYF
few,-,TRBJ1-3,TRBV7-8,TGTGCCAGCAGTGCGCCCGGGACACTATCTGGAAACACCATATATTTT,CASSAPGTLSGNTIYF
-,TRBD2,TRBJ2-3,TRBV4-3,TGCGCCAGCAGCCCTTCGTCTAGCGGTAGCACAGATACGCAGTATTTT,CASSPSSSGSTDTQYF
-,-,TRBJ1-5,TRBV19,TGTGCCAGTAGTATAGTAGTGGCCGGGGGGGCCCAGCCCCAGCATTTT,CASSIVVAGGAQPQHF
few,-,TRBJ2-5,TRBV7-2,TGTGCCAGCAGCTTAGCGCGGGCCCAAGAGACCCAGTACTTC,CASSLARAQETQYF